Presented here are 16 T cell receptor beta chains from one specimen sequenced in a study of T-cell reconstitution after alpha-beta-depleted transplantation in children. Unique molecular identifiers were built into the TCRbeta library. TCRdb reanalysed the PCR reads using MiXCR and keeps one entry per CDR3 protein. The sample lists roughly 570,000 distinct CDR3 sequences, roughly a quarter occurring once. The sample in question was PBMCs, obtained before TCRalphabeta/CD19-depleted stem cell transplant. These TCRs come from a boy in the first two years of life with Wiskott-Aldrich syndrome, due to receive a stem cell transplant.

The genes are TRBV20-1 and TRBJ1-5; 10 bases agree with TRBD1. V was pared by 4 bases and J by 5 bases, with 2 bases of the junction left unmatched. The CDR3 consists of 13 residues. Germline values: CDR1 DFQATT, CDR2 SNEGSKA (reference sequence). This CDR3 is CSATGTGDQPQHF. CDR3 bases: TGCAGTGCTACCGGGACAGGGGATCAGCCCCAGCATTTT.

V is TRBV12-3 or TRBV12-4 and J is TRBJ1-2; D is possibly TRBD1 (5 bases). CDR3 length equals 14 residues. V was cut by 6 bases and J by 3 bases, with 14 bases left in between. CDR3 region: CASRLGLTHYGYTF. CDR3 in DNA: TGTGCCAGCAGGTTGGGACTGACGCACTATGGCTACACCTTC.

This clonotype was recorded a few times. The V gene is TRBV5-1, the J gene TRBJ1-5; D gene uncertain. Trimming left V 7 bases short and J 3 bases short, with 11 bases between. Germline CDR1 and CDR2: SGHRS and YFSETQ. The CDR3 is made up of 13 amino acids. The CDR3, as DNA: TGCGCCAGCCGACAAGAGGTCAATCAGCCCCAGCATTTT. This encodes CASRQEVNQPQHF. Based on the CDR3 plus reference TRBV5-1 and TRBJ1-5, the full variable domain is KAGVTQTPRYLIKTRGQQVTLSCSPISGHRSVSWYQQTPGQGLQFLFEYFSETQRNKGNFPGRFSGRQFSNSRSEMNVSTLELGDSALYLCASRQEVNQPQHFGDGTRLSIL.

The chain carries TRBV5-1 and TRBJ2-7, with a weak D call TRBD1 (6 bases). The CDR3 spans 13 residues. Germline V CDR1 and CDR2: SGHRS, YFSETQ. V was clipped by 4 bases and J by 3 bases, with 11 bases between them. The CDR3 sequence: CASSRDIGYEQYF. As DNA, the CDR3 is TGCGCCAGCAGCAGGGACATCGGCTACGAGCAGTACTTC.

The CDR3 coding sequence is TGCGCCAGCAGCTTGGGGGACAGGGATTTCTACGAGCAGTACTTC. This codes for CASSLGDRDFYEQYF. The chain is built from TRBV5-1 and TRBJ2-7; TRBD1 aligns across 9 bases. Unmatched junction bases numbered 4, after V lost 0 bases and J lost 3 bases. Germline CDR1 is SGHRS and CDR2 is YFSETQ. The CDR3 loop spans 15 amino acids.

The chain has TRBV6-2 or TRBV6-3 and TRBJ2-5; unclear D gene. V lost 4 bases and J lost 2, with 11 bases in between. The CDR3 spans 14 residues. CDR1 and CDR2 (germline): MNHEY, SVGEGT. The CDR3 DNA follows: TGTGCCAGCAGTTCGCCATCCGGGCAAGAGACCCAGTACTTC. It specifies CASSSPSGQETQYF.

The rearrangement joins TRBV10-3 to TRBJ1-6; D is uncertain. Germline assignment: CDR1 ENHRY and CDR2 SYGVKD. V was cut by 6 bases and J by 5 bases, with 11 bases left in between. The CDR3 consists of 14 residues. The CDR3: CAIRETGNNSPLHF. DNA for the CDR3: TGTGCCATCAGAGAGACGGGAAATAATTCACCCCTCCACTTT.

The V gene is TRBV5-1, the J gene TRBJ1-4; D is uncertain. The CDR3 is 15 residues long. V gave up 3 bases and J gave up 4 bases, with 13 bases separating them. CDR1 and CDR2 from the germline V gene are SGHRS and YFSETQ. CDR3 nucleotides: TGCGCCAGCAGCTCTGTTTTAGGGCGTAATGAAAAACTGTTTTTT. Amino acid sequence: CASSSVLGRNEKLFF. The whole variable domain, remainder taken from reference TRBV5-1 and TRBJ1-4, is KAGVTQTPRYLIKTRGQQVTLSCSPISGHRSVSWYQQTPGQGLQFLFEYFSETQRNKGNFPGRFSGRQFSNSRSEMNVSTLELGDSALYLCASSSVLGRNEKLFFGSGTQLSVL.

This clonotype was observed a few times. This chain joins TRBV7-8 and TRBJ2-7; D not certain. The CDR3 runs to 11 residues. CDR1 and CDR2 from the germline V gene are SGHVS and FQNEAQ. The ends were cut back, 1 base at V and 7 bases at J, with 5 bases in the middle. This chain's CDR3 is CASSLVEEQYF. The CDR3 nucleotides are TGTGCCAGCAGCTTAGTGGAAGAGCAGTACTTC.

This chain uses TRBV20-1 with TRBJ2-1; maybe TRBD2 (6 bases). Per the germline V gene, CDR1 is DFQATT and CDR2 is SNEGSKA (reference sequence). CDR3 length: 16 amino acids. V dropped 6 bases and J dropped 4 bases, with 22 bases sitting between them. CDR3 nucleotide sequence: TGCAGTGCCCCCACCTACGGGAGTGCACTTTACAATGAGCAGTTCTTC. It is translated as CSAPTYGSALYNEQFF.

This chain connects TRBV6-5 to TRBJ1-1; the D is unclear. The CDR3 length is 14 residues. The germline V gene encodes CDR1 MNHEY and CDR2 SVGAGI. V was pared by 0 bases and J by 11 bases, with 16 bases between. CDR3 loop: CASSYSELTLEAFF. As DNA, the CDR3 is TGTGCCAGCAGTTACTCGGAACTAACCTTGGAGGCTTTCTTT.

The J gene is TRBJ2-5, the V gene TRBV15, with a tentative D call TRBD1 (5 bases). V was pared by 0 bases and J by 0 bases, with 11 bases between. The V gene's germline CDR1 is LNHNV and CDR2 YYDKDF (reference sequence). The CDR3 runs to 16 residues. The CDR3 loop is CATSRDPHRYQETQYF. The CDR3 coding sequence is TGTGCCACCAGCAGAGATCCACACAGGTACCAAGAGACCCAGTACTTC. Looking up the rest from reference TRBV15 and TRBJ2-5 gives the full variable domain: DAMVIQNPRYQVTQFGKPVTLSCSQTLNHNVMYWYQQKSSQAPKLLFHYYDKDFNNEADTPDNFQSRRPNTSFCFLDIRSPGLGDTAMYLCATSRDPHRYQETQYFGPGTRLLVL.

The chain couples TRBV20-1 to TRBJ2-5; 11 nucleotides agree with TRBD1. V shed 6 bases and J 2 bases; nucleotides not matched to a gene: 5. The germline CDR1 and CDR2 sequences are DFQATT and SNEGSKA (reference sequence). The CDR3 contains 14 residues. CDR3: CSALRDRGQETQYF. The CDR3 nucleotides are TGCAGTGCCCTTCGGGACAGGGGGCAAGAGACCCAGTACTTC.

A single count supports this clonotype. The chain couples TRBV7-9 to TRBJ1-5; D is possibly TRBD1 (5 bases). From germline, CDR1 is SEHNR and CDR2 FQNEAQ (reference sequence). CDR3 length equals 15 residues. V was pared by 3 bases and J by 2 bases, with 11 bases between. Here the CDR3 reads CASSFSGSGNQPQHF. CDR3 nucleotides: TGTGCCAGCAGCTTTTCAGGGTCGGGCAATCAGCCCCAGCATTTT.

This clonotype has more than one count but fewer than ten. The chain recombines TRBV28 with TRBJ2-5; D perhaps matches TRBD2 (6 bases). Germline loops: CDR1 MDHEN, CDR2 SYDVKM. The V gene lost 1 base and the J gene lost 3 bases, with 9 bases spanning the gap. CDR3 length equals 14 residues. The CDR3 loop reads CASSLSRREETQYF. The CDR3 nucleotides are TGTGCCAGCAGTTTATCCCGGAGGGAAGAGACCCAGTACTTC.

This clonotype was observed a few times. The CDR3 sequence is CASSSGGTSGAHTDTQYF. CDR3 DNA sequence: TGCGCCAGCAGCTCTGGGGGAACTAGCGGAGCACACACAGATACGCAGTATTTT. The rearrangement joins TRBV5-1 to TRBJ2-3, with 8 bases aligning to TRBD2. The junction had 14 bases not matched to a gene; V was cut back by 3 bases and J by 2 bases. The CDR3 is 18 amino acids. In germline, CDR1 is SGHRS, CDR2 YFSETQ.